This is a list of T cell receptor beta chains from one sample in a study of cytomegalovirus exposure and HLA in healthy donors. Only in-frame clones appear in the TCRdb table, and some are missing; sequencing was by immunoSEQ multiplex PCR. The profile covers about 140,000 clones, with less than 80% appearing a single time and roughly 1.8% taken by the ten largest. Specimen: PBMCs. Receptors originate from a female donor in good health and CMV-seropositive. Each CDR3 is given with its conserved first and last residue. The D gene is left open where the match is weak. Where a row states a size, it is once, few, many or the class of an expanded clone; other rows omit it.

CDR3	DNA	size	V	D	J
CASSLPGQGGGEQYF	TGTGCCAGCAGTTTGCCGGGACAGGGCGGAGGCGAGCAGTACTTC	few	TRBV28	TRBD1	TRBJ2-7
CASSSTGANTEAFF	TGCGCCAGCAGCTCGACAGGGGCGAACACTGAAGCTTTCTTT	once	TRBV5-1	TRBD1	TRBJ1-1
CASSFQAGRETQYF	TGTGCCAGCAGTTTCCAGGCGGGCAGAGAGACCCAGTACTTC	.	TRBV28	.	TRBJ2-5
CASSLGGRNTEAFF	TGTGCCAGCAGTTTGGGAGGTCGGAACACTGAAGCTTTCTTT	.	TRBV6-5	.	TRBJ1-1
CASSSPTENTGELFF	TGTGCCAGCAGTTCCCCAACAGAGAACACCGGGGAGCTGTTTTTT	.	TRBV6-5	.	TRBJ2-2
CAWYPGQTNSPLHF	TGTGCCTGGTACCCGGGACAGACAAATTCACCCCTCCACTTT	.	TRBV30	TRBD1	TRBJ1-6
CASSEGYRDRERLACQPQHF	TGTGCCAGCAGTGAAGGGTACCGGGACAGGGAACGACTTGCATGCCAGCCCCAGCATTTT	.	TRBV2	TRBD1	TRBJ1-5
CASRRDRASTDTQYF	TGTGCCAGCAGGAGGGACAGGGCCAGCACAGATACGCAGTATTTT	.	TRBV2	TRBD1	TRBJ2-3
CASSERGVGTDTQYF	TGTGCCAGCAGTGAGCGGGGGGTCGGCACAGATACGCAGTATTTT	.	TRBV6-1	TRBD2	TRBJ2-3
CASSLGRGGRETQYF	TGTGCCAGCAGCTTGGGTAGAGGGGGCAGAGAGACCCAGTACTTC	.	TRBV7-7	TRBD1	TRBJ2-5
CASSLTGVNQPQHF	TGCGCCAGCAGCTTGACAGGGGTCAATCAGCCCCAGCATTTT	once	TRBV5-1	TRBD1	TRBJ1-5
CATSGYRGVKYF	TGTGCCACCAGCGGATACAGGGGAGTTAAGTACTTC	few	TRBV15	TRBD1	TRBJ2-4
CASSSSGGAGGGTEAFF	TGTGCCAGCAGCTCTAGCGGGGGGGCAGGGGGAGGGACTGAAGCTTTCTTT	.	TRBV7-9	TRBD1	TRBJ1-1
CASTKGEGHYGQYF	TGTGCCAGCACCAAAGGGGAGGGGCACTACGGGCAGTACTTC	.	TRBV6-1	TRBD2	TRBJ2-7
CASRGKGDRVSHF	TGTGCCAGCAGAGGGAAAGGAGACAGGGTCTCACACTTC	.	TRBV28	TRBD1	TRBJ2-7
CASSSLGQALDEQYF	TGTGCCAGCAGCTCCTTGGGACAGGCCCTCGACGAGCAGTACTTC	.	TRBV7-8	TRBD1	TRBJ2-7
CASSLTTGQATEAFF	TGCGCCAGCAGCCTAACGACAGGGCAGGCTACTGAAGCTTTCTTT	.	TRBV5-1	TRBD1	TRBJ1-1
CASSQGLAGGWSKNIQYF	TGCGCCAGCAGCCAAGGACTAGCGGGAGGGTGGTCCAAAAACATTCAGTACTTC	.	TRBV4-1	TRBD2	TRBJ2-4
CASSPGVLQGVVGYTF	TGCGCCAGCAGCCCTGGCGTATTACAGGGGGTAGTGGGCTACACCTTC	few	TRBV5-1	TRBD1	TRBJ1-2
CASRTSGRSYEQYF	TGTGCCAGCAGAACGAGCGGGAGGAGCTACGAGCAGTACTTC	few	TRBV5-6	TRBD2	TRBJ2-7
CASSLASGNYGYTF	TGTGCCAGCAGCTTAGCATCCGGTAACTATGGCTACACCTTC	.	TRBV7-2	.	TRBJ1-2
CSAEIDTEAFF	TGCAGTGCCGAGATTGACACTGAAGCTTTCTTT	.	TRBV20-1	.	TRBJ1-1
CASSPSRFGGASTDTQYF	TGTGCCAGCTCACCATCGCGGTTTGGGGGCGCGAGCACAGATACGCAGTATTTT	.	TRBV18	.	TRBJ2-3
CASRVRDMGGNQPQHF	TGTGCCAGTCGTGTACGGGACATGGGGGGCAATCAGCCCCAGCATTTT	.	TRBV19	.	TRBJ1-5
CASSFRKYGYTF	TGTGCCAGCAGTTTCAGGAAATATGGCTACACCTTC	.	TRBV28	.	TRBJ1-2
CASSLMAGGVTDTQYF	TGTGCCAGCAGCTTGATGGCGGGAGGAGTCACAGATACGCAGTATTTT	.	TRBV5-6	TRBD2	TRBJ2-3
CASSVGNSGGQETQYF	TGTGCCAGCAGCGTAGGGAATAGCGGGGGACAAGAGACCCAGTACTTC	.	TRBV9	TRBD2	TRBJ2-5
CASGPRDRAYEQYF	TGTGCCAGCGGTCCCCGGGACAGGGCCTACGAGCAGTACTTC	few	TRBV6-5	TRBD1	TRBJ2-7
CASSESQVVSYEQYF	TGTGCCAGCAGTGAAAGCCAGGTTGTCTCCTACGAGCAGTACTTC	.	TRBV2	.	TRBJ2-7
CASSLGQTGANVLTF	TGTGCCAGCAGTTTAGGACAGACCGGGGCCAACGTCCTGACTTTC	.	TRBV28	.	TRBJ2-6
CASRVQGEDGYTF	TGTGCCAGCAGAGTTCAGGGCGAGGATGGCTACACCTTC	.	TRBV5-6	.	TRBJ1-2
CASSLTGGTYNEQFF	TGTGCCAGCAGCTTAACGGGGGGCACCTACAATGAGCAGTTCTTC	.	TRBV11-2	.	TRBJ2-1
CASSPWTGRHSGNTIYF	TGTGCCAGCAGCCCTTGGACAGGGAGGCACTCTGGAAACACCATATATTTT	once	TRBV7-9	TRBD1	TRBJ1-3
CASSYSREQYF	TGTGCCAGCAGTTACAGCAGGGAGCAGTACTTC	.	TRBV6-5	.	TRBJ2-7
CASNPGGTDTQYF	TGTGCCAGCAACCCGGGGGGCACAGATACGCAGTATTTT	once	TRBV6-1	.	TRBJ2-3
CASIGQINQPQHF	TGTGCCAGCATCGGACAGATCAATCAGCCCCAGCATTTT	.	TRBV2	.	TRBJ1-5
CASSVSVANTGELFF	TGTGCCAGCAGCGTCAGCGTCGCGAACACCGGGGAGCTGTTTTTT	once	TRBV9	.	TRBJ2-2
CASSWTARGETQYF	TGCGCCAGCAGCTGGACTGCGCGTGGGGAGACCCAGTACTTC	.	TRBV5-1	.	TRBJ2-5
CASSDRGLAYEQYF	TGTGCCAGCAGTGACAGGGGGCTCGCCTACGAGCAGTACTTC	.	TRBV6-1	TRBD1	TRBJ2-7
CASRNYPRGNIQYF	TGTGCCAGCAGGAACTATCCCCGGGGAAACATTCAGTACTTC	.	TRBV2	.	TRBJ2-4
CASSWTGNTEAFF	TGTGCCAGCAGCTGGACAGGGAACACTGAAGCTTTCTTT	.	TRBV7-9	TRBD1	TRBJ1-1
CASSSGTTTGELFF	TGTGCCAGCAGTTCCGGGACAACCACCGGGGAGCTGTTTTTT	.	TRBV27	.	TRBJ2-2
CASRTTDISYEQYF	TGTGCCAGCAGAACCACGGACATCTCCTACGAGCAGTACTTC	.	TRBV2	.	TRBJ2-7
CASSLESREAFF	TGTGCCAGCAGCTTAGAATCCAGAGAAGCTTTCTTT	.	TRBV7-9	.	TRBJ1-1
CASSPLLSGNTIYF	TGTGCCAGCTCACCATTACTCTCTGGAAACACCATATATTTT	.	TRBV18	.	TRBJ1-3
CASMRTSIGDTQYF	TGCGCCAGCATGAGAACGAGTATCGGAGATACGCAGTATTTT	.	TRBV5-1	.	TRBJ2-3
CASSFAGGTNEQFF	TGCGCCAGCAGCTTTGCGGGGGGAACCAATGAGCAGTTCTTC	.	TRBV5-1	TRBD2	TRBJ2-1
CASSLTGGMSEQYF	TGTGCCAGCAGCTTAACGGGAGGAATGAGCGAGCAGTACTTC	.	TRBV7-3	.	TRBJ2-7
CASSLVGEGRNIQYF	TGTGCCAGCAGCTTGGTTGGGGAGGGGAGAAACATTCAGTACTTC	.	TRBV5-6	TRBD2	TRBJ2-4
CASRRLADYNEQFF	TGTGCCAGCAGAAGACTAGCGGACTACAATGAGCAGTTCTTC	.	TRBV6-5	TRBD2	TRBJ2-1
CASIEGGSVTDTQYF	TGCGCCAGCATCGAGGGGGGGAGTGTGACAGATACGCAGTATTTT	.	TRBV10-2	.	TRBJ2-3
CAWRTSGLTYEQYF	TGTGCCTGGAGAACTAGCGGTCTGACCTACGAGCAGTACTTC	.	TRBV30	TRBD2	TRBJ2-7
CASSVGGQDYGYTF	TGTGCCAGCAGCGTAGGTGGACAGGATTATGGCTACACCTTC	once	TRBV9	TRBD1	TRBJ1-2
CAISGTSPNTGELFF	TGTGCCATCAGTGGGACTAGCCCGAACACCGGGGAGCTGTTTTTT	.	TRBV10-3	TRBD2	TRBJ2-2
CAISPGLAGVSSGANVLTF	TGTGCCATCAGCCCGGGACTAGCGGGAGTTAGTTCTGGGGCCAACGTCCTGACTTTC	once	TRBV10-3	TRBD2	TRBJ2-6